Sequencing of this TCR beta chain was carried out in a study of T cells in Graves' hyperthyroidism and ophthalmopathy. The cohort's ophthalmopathy patients, a group with duration under 3 months, had a Clinical Activity Score of at least 3 and a NOSPECS grade of at least 4. The sample holds a few counts of this clonotype. Authors of the study amplified TCR beta CDR3 regions from RNA transcripts. TCR CDR3 underwent first-round RT-PCR with the HTBI primer set. TCRdb recomputed calls from the multiplex PCR reads with MiXCR, one row per CDR3 protein. The sample has under 500,000 distinct CDR3 sequences, around an eighth seen once. Between the trimmed V and J ends, which lost 4 bases and 0 bases, there was a span of 12 bases. Per germline, CDR1 SQVTM and CDR2 ANQGSEA. The CDR3 totals 15 residues.

Sequences were obtained from blood. This clonotype was sampled from a man in his fifties or sixties with Graves' ophthalmopathy. The V and J genes are TRBV29-1 and TRBJ2-2; the D call may be TRBD1 or TRBD2 (5 bases each). CDR3 loop: CSVASGTPNTGELFF. The CDR3 DNA reads as TGCAGCGTTGCATCCGGGACCCCGAACACCGGGGAGCTGTTTTTT.